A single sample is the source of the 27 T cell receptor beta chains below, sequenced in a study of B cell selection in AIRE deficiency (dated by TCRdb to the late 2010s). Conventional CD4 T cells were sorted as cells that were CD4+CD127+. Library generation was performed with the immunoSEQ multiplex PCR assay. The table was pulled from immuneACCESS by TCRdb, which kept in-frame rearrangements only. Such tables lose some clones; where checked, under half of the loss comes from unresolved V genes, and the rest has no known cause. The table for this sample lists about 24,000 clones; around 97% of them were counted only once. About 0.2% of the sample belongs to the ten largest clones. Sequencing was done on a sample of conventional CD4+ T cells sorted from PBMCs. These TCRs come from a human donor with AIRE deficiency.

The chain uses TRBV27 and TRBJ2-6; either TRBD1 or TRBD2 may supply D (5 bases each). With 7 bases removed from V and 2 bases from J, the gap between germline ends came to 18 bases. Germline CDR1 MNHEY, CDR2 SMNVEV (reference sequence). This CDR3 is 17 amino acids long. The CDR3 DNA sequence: TGTGCCAGCACCTCCTTCGGGGCACAAGCTGGGGCCAACGTCCTGACTTTC. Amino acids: CASTSFGAQAGANVLTF. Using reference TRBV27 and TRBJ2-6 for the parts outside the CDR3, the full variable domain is EAQVTQNPRYLITVTGKKLTVTCSQNMNHEYMSWYRQDPGLGLRQIYYSMNVEVTDKGDVPEGYKVSRKEKRNFPLILESPSPNQTSLYFCASTSFGAQAGANVLTFGAGSRLTVL.

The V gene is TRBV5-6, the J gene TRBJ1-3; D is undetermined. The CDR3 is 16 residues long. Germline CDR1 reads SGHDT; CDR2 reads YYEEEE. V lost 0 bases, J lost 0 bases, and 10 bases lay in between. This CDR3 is CASSLGSPISGNTIYF. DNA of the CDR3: TGTGCCAGCAGCTTGGGGTCCCCAATCTCTGGAAACACCATATATTTT.

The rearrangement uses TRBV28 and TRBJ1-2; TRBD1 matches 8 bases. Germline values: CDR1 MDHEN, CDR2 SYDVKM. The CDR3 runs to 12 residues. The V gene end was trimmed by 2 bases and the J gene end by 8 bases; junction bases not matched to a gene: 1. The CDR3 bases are TGTGCCAGCAGTTTAAGGGACAGGGGCTACACCTTC. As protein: CASSLRDRGYTF.

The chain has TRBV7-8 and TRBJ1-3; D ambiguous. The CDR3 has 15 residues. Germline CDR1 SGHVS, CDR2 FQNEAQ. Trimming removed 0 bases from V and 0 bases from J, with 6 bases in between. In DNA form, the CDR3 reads TGTGCCAGCAGCTTAGCGCTAAGCTCTGGAAACACCATATATTTT. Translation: CASSLALSSGNTIYF.

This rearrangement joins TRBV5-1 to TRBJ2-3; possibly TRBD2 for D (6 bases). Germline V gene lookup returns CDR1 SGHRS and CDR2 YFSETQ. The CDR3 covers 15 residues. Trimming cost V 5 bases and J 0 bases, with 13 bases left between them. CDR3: CASRSSGYSTDTQYF. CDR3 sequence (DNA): TGCGCCAGCAGGTCAAGCGGGTATAGCACAGATACGCAGTATTTT.

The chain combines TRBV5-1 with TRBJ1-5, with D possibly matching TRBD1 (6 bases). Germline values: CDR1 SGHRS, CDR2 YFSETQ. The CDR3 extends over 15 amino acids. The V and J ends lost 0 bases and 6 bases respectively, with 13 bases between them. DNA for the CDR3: TGCGCCAGCAGCTTGGCCGGGGGCGTCGGTCAGCCCCAGCATTTT. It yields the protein CASSLAGGVGQPQHF.

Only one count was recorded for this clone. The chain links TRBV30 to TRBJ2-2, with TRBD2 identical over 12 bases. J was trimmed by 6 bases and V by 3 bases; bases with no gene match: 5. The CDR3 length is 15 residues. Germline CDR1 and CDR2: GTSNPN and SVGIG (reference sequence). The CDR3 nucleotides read TGTGCCTGGAGCCGACTAGCGGGAGTTGCCGGGGAGCTGTTTTTT. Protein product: CAWSRLAGVAGELFF. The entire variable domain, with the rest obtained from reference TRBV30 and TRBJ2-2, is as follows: SQTIHQWPATLVQPVGSPLSLECTVEGTSNPNLYWYRQAAGRGLQLLFYSVGIGQISSEVPQNLSASRPQDRQFILSSKKLLLSDSGFYLCAWSRLAGVAGELFFGEGSRLTVL.

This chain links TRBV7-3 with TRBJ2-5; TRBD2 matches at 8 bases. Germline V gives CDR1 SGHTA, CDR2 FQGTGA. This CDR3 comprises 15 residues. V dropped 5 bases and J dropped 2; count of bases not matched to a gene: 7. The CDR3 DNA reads TGTGCCAGCAGCGCCACCCCGGGGGGGCAAGAGACCCAGTACTTC. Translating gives CASSATPGGQETQYF.

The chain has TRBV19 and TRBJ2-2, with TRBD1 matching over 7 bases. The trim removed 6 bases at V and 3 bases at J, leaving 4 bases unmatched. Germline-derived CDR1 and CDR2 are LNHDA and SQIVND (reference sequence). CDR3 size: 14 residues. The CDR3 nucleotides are TGTGCCAGTAGGGAGCAGGGGGACACCGGGGAGCTGTTTTTT. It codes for CASREQGDTGELFF.

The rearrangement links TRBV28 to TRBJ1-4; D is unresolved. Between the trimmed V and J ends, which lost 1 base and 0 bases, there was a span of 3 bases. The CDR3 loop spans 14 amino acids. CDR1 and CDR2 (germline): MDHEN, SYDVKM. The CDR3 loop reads CASSLLATNEKLFF. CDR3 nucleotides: TGTGCCAGCAGTTTATTGGCAACTAATGAAAAACTGTTTTTT.

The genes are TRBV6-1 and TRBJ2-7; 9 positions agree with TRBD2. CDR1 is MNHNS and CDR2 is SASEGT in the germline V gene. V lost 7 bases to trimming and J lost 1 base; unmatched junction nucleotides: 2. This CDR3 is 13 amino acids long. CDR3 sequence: CASNLAGSYEQYF. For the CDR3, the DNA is TGTGCCAGCAATCTAGCGGGATCCTACGAGCAGTACTTC.

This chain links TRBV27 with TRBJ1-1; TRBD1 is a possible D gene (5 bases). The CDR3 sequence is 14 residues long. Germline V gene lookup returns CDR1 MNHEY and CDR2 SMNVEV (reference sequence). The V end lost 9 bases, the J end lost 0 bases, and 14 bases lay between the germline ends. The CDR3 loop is CASSSGGLNTEAFF. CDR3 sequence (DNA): TGTGCCAGTTCCTCGGGGGGACTGAACACTGAAGCTTTCTTT.

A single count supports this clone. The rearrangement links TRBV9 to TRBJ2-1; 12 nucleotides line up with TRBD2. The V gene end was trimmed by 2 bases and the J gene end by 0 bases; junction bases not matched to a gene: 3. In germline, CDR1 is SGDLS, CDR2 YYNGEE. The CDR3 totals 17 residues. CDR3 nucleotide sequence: TGTGCCAGCAGCGTCCTAGCGGGAGGGAGCTCCTACAATGAGCAGTTCTTC. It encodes CASSVLAGGSSYNEQFF.

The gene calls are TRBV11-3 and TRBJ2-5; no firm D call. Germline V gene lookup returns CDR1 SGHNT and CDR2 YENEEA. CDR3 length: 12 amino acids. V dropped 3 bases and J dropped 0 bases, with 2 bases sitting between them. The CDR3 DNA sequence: TGTGCCAGCAGCTTGAACCAAGAGACCCAGTACTTC. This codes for CASSLNQETQYF.

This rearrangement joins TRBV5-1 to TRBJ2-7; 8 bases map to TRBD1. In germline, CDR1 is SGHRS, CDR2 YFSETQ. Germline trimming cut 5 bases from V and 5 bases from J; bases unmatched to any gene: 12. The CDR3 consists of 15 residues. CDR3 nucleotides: TGCGCCAGCAGAAACACAGGGGGTGGGTATAACGAGCAGTACTTC. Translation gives CASRNTGGGYNEQYF.

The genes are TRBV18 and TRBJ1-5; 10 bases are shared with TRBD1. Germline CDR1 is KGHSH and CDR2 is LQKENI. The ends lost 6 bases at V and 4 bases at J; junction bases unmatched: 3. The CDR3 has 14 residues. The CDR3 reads CASSLGQGNQPQHF. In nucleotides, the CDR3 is TGTGCCAGCTCGTTGGGACAGGGGAATCAGCCCCAGCATTTT.

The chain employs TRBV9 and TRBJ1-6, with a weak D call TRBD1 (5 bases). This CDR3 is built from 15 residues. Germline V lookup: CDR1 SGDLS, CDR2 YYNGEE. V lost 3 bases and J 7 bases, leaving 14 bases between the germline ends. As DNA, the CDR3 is TGTGCCAGCAGCGCCCGACCGGGGGGAAATTCACCCCTCCACTTT. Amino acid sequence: CASSARPGGNSPLHF.

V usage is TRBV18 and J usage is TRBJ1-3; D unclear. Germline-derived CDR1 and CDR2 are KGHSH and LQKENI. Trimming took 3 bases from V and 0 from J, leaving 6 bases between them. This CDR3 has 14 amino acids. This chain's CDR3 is CASSPSNSGNTIYF. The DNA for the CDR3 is TGTGCCAGCTCACCGTCCAACTCTGGAAACACCATATATTTT.

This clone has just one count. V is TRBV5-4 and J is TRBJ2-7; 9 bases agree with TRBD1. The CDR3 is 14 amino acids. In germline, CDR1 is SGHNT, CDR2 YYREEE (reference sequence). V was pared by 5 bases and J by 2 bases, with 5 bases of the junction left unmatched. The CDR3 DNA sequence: TGTGCCAGCAGTTTGAGGGACAGGGCCTACGAGCAGTACTTC. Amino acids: CASSLRDRAYEQYF. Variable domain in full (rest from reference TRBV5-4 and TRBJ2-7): ETGVTQSPTHLIKTRGQQVTLRCSSQSGHNTVSWYQQALGQGPQFIFQYYREEENGRGNFPPRFSGLQFPNYSSELNVNALELDDSALYLCASSLRDRAYEQYFGPGTRLTVT.

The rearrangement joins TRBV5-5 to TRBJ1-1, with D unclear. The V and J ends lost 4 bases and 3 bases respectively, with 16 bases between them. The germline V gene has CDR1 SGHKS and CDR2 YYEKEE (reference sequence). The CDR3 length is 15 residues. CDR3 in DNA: TGTGCCAGCAGCCCTATCGGAGGCCCGTACACTGAAGCTTTCTTT. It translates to CASSPIGGPYTEAFF. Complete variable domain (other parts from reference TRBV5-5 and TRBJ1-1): DAGVTQSPTHLIKTRGQQVTLRCSPISGHKSVSWYQQVLGQGPQFIFQYYEKEERGRGNFPDRFSARQFPNYSSELNVNALLLGDSALYLCASSPIGGPYTEAFFGQGTRLTVV.

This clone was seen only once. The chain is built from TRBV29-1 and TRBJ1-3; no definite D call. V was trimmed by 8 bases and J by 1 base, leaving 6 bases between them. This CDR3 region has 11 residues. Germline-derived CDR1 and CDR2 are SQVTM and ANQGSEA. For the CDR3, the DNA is TGCAGCTCAATGTCTGGAAACACCATATATTTT. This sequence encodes CSSMSGNTIYF. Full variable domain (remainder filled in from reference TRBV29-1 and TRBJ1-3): SAVISQKPSRDICQRGTSLTIQCQVDSQVTMMFWYRQQPGQSLTLIATANQGSEATYESGFVIDKFPISRPNLTFSTLTVSNMSPEDSSIYLCSSMSGNTIYFGEGSWLTVV.

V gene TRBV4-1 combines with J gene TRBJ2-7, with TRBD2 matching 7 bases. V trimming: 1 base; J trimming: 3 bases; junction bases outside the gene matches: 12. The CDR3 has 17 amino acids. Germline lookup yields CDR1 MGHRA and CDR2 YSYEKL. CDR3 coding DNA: TGCGCCAGCAGCCAAGCATCCTGGGGGGGGACCTTCTACGAGCAGTACTTC. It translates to CASSQASWGGTFYEQYF.

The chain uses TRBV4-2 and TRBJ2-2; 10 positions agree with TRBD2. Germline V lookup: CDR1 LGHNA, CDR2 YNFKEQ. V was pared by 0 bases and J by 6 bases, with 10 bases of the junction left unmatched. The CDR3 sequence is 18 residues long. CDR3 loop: CASSQDPASGSLAGELFF. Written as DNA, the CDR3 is TGTGCCAGCAGCCAAGATCCGGCTAGCGGGAGTTTGGCCGGGGAGCTGTTTTTT.

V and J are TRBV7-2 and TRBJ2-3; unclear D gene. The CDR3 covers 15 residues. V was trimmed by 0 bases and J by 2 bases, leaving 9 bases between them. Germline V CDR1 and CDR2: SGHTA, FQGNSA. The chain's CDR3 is CASSLASWDTDTQYF. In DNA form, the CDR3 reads TGTGCCAGCAGCTTAGCTAGTTGGGACACAGATACGCAGTATTTT.

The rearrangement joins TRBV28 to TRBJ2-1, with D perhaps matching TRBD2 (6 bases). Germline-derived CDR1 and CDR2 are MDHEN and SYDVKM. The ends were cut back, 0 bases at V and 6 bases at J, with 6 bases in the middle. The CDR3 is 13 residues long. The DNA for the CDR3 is TGTGCCAGCAGTTTATGGGGGGGCAATGAGCAGTTCTTC. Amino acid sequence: CASSLWGGNEQFF.

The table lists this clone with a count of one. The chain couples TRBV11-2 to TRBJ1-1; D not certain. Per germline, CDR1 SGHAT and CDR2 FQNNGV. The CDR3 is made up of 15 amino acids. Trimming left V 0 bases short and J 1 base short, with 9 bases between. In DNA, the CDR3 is TGTGCCAGCAGCTTAGATCGGTCCCGGAACACTGAAGCTTTCTTT. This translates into CASSLDRSRNTEAFF.

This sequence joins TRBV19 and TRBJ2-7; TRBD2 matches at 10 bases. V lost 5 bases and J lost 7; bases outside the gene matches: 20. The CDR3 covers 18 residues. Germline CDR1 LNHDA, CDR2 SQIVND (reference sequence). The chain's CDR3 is CASSLVGTASLAGVEQYF. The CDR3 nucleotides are TGTGCCAGTAGTTTGGTAGGGACAGCGTCGCTAGCGGGAGTTGAGCAGTACTTC.